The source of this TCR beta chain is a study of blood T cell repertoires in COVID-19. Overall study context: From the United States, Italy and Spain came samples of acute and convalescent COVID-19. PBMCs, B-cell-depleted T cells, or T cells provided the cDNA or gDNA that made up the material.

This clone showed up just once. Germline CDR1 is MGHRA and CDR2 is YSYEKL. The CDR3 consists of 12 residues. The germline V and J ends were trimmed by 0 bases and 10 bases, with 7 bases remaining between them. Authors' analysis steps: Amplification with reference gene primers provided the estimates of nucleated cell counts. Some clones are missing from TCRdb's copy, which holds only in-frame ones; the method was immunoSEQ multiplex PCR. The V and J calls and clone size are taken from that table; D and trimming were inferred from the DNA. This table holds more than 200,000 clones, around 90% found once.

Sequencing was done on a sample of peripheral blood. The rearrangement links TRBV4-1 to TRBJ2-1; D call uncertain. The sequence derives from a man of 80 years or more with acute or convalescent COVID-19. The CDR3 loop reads CASSQDWREQFF. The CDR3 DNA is TGCGCCAGCAGCCAAGATTGGCGGGAGCAGTTCTTC.